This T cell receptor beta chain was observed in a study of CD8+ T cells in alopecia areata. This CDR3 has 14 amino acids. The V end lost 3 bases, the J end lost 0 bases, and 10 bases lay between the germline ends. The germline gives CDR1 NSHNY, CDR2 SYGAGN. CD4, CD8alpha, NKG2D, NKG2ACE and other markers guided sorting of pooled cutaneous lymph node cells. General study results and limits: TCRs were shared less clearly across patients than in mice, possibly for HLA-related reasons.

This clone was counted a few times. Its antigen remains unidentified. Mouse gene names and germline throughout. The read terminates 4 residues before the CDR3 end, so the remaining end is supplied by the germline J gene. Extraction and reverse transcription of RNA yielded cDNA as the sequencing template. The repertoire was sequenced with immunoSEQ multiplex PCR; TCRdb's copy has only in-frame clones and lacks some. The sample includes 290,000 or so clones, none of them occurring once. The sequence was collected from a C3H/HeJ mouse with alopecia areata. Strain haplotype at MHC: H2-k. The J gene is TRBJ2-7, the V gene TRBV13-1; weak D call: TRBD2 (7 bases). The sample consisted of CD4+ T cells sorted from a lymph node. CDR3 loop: CASSGLGASYEQYF. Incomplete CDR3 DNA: TGTGCCAGCAGTGGGCTGGGGGCCTCCTAT.